Detailed here is one TCR beta chain. The immunoSEQ assay was v3.0, run at survey level. TCRdb's table, derived via immunoSEQ multiplex PCR, lists solely in-frame clones and lacks some. Among 35,000 or so clones, around 84% were seen once, and the ten largest hold around 4.6%. This sample was taken from a study of long-term antiretroviral therapy in people with HIV. The V and J ends lost 8 bases and 4 bases respectively, with 17 bases between them. The CDR3 spans 14 residues. Germline V gives CDR1 MNHNS, CDR2 SASEGT. The chain recombines TRBV6-1 with TRBJ1-2; no reliable D call. The source of this sequence is a woman between 25 and 40 years old with HIV. The specimen was unsorted PBMCs, collected roughly 2.9 years before starting antiretroviral therapy. CDR3 DNA: TGTGCCAGCCTATCAGGTCCCAGGAGCTATGGCTACACCTTC. Translated, it gives CASLSGPRSYGYTF.